What follows are 29 T cell receptor beta chains derived from one specimen sequenced in a study of cytomegalovirus exposure and HLA in healthy donors. A multiplex PCR was run with 60 Vbeta primers and 13 Jbeta primers. Produced via immunoSEQ multiplex PCR; TCRdb's table is partial and in-frame only. Of more than 100,000 clones listed, approximately 70% are singletons. The sequencing sample was made of PBMCs. These receptors originate from a woman between 50 and 59 years old in good health and CMV-seronegative.

The V call is TRBV10-3, the J call TRBJ1-1; D unclear. Trimming removed 5 bases at V and 2 bases at J, with 3 bases between. CDR1 is ENHRY and CDR2 is SYGVKD in the germline V gene. The CDR3 runs 11 residues. The CDR3, as DNA: TGTGCCATCAGTCAAAACACTGAAGCTTTCTTT. It translates to CAISQNTEAFF.

The chain recombines TRBV7-2 with TRBJ1-2, with D perhaps matching TRBD1 (6 bases). The CDR3 consists of 14 residues. From germline, CDR1 is SGHTA and CDR2 FQGNSA. With 5 bases removed from V and 2 bases from J, the gap between germline ends came to 12 bases. The chain's CDR3 is CASSPDRQNYGYTF. CDR3 sequence (DNA): TGTGCCAGCAGCCCCGACAGGCAGAACTATGGCTACACCTTC.

The J gene is TRBJ2-2, the V gene TRBV4-2, with D possibly matching TRBD2 (6 bases). Trimming removed 1 base at V and 5 bases at J, with 20 bases between. The CDR3 is made up of 18 amino acids. Germline V gene lookup returns CDR1 LGHNA and CDR2 YNFKEQ. The CDR3 protein is CASSQANTGLALTGELFF. The DNA of the CDR3 is TGTGCCAGCAGCCAAGCCAATACGGGACTGGCGTTAACCGGGGAGCTGTTTTTT.

Turning to this clone: At one end the junction does not follow the germline gene, possibly because of a read error. This sequence joins TRBV7-7 and TRBJ2-5; D perhaps matches TRBD1 (6 bases). This CDR3 has 14 residues. Germline loops: CDR1 SSHAT, CDR2 FNYEAQ (reference sequence). This chain's CDR3 is CASSWGLGQETQYF. Here the CDR3 DNA reads TGTGCTAGCAGCTGGGGGCTAGGACAAGAGACCCAGTACTTC.

This clone appeared a few times. The V call is TRBV29-1, the J call TRBJ2-3; D is undetermined. Germline-derived CDR1 and CDR2 are SQVTM and ANQGSEA. Trimming left V 4 bases short and J 3 bases short, with 11 bases between. This CDR3 is built from 13 residues. CDR3 nucleotide sequence: TGCAGCGTTGTTGCTCAACAGACAGATACGCAGTATTTT. This codes for CSVVAQQTDTQYF.

The genes are TRBV27 and TRBJ2-3; 8 nucleotides match TRBD1. Per the germline V gene, CDR1 is MNHEY and CDR2 is SMNVEV (reference sequence). This CDR3 spans 16 amino acids. V trimming: 7 bases; J trimming: 4 bases; junction bases outside the gene matches: 13. The CDR3 DNA reads as TGTGCCAGCATAGACAGGGGACCCCATCTCGCAGATACGCAGTATTTT. This sequence encodes CASIDRGPHLADTQYF.

In its sample, this clone was seen a few times. V gene TRBV18 combines with J gene TRBJ2-5; D is unresolved. Trimming cost V 3 bases and J 1 base, with 6 bases left between them. The length of the CDR3 is 13 residues. Germline V lookup: CDR1 KGHSH, CDR2 LQKENI. The CDR3 DNA reads as TGTGCCAGCTCACCTAATTCCCAAGAGACCCAGTACTTC. Its translation: CASSPNSQETQYF.

The chain recombines TRBV27 with TRBJ2-3; TRBD2 aligns across 9 bases. V was clipped by 3 bases and J by 5 bases; unmatched bases: 6. Germline values: CDR1 MNHEY, CDR2 SMNVEV (reference sequence). The CDR3 runs 15 residues. The CDR3 region is CASSFAGGPGDTQYF. CDR3 bases: TGTGCCAGCAGTTTTGCGGGAGGGCCCGGAGATACGCAGTATTTT.

The chain is built from TRBV11-3 and TRBJ2-1; a weak D match, TRBD1 (5 bases). Trimming removed 0 bases at V and 7 bases at J, with 10 bases between. Germline V lookup: CDR1 SGHNT, CDR2 YENEEA. The CDR3 extends over 14 amino acids. This chain's CDR3 is CASSLDAGWNEQFF. DNA of the CDR3: TGTGCCAGCAGCTTAGACGCAGGGTGGAATGAGCAGTTCTTC.

The rearrangement joins TRBV29-1 to TRBJ1-2, with TRBD1 as a possible D gene (6 bases). V was cut by 4 bases and J by 7 bases, with 13 bases left in between. Germline CDR1 reads SQVTM; CDR2 reads ANQGSEA. This CDR3 has 12 residues. CDR3 in amino acids: CSVVGGARGYTF. DNA for the CDR3: TGCAGCGTTGTAGGGGGGGCTCGTGGCTACACCTTC.

The rearrangement joins TRBV5-3 to TRBJ2-6; D is perhaps TRBD1 (5 bases). TRBV5-3 is an ORF; its function is uncertain. This CDR3 region has 15 residues. V was trimmed by 3 bases and J by 2 bases, leaving 9 bases between them. CDR3 sequence (DNA): TGTGCCAGAAGCTGTGCAGGGACTGGGGCCAACGTCCTGACTTTC. Protein sequence: CARSCAGTGANVLTF.

This clone has just a few counts. The rearrangement joins TRBV30 to TRBJ1-6; D is possibly TRBD1 (5 bases). This CDR3 comprises 15 residues. Trimming shortened V by 2 bases and J by 4 bases, and 12 bases separated the two germline ends. Germline loops: CDR1 GTSNPN, CDR2 SVGIG (reference sequence). CDR3 amino acids: CAWSFAGRYNSPLHF. As DNA, the CDR3 is TGTGCCTGGAGTTTCGCAGGGCGGTATAATTCACCCCTCCACTTT.

The rearrangement uses TRBV7-9 and TRBJ1-6; tentatively, D is TRBD1 (5 bases). CDR3 length: 14 amino acids. Trimming left V 4 bases short and J 7 bases short, with 11 bases between. Per the germline V gene, CDR1 is SEHNR and CDR2 is FQNEAQ (reference sequence). This CDR3 reads CASSSQGENSPLHF. The CDR3 DNA is TGTGCCAGCAGCTCCCAGGGTGAGAATTCACCCCTCCACTTT.

The rearrangement uses TRBV10-1 and TRBJ2-3, with 8 bases that match TRBD2. Germline V gives CDR1 WNHNN, CDR2 SYGVQD (reference sequence). The CDR3 loop spans 15 amino acids. V was clipped by 7 bases and J by 1 base; unmatched bases: 7. CDR3 sequence: CASTPAGGRTDTQYF. CDR3 nucleotide sequence: TGCGCCAGCACCCCGGCGGGGGGCCGCACAGATACGCAGTATTTT.

This clone was observed a few times. This chain links TRBV5-1 with TRBJ2-3, with D unclear. CDR1 SGHRS and CDR2 YFSETQ come from the germline V gene. This CDR3 is built from 12 residues. The V end was cut by 2 bases, the J end by 1 base, with 2 bases between. CDR3 sequence (DNA): TGCGCCAGCAGCTTCGGCACAGATACGCAGTATTTT. Translating it yields CASSFGTDTQYF.

This clone was counted between two and nine times. The chain is built from TRBV10-3 and TRBJ1-5, with 9 bases matching TRBD1. After removal of 6 bases from V and 1 base from J, the junction contained 4 bases not matched to a gene. CDR3 length: 15 amino acids. The germline V gene encodes CDR1 ENHRY and CDR2 SYGVKD. The CDR3 DNA reads TGTGCCATCAGATCAGGACAGGGGAGCAATCAGCCCCAGCATTTT. As protein: CAIRSGQGSNQPQHF.

A note on this clone: A read error may produce the germline difference seen at one junction end. V gene TRBV5-8 combines with J gene TRBJ1-5, with D unclear. The CDR3 loop spans 12 amino acids. The germline CDR1 and CDR2 sequences are SGHTS and YDEGEE. CDR3 in DNA: TGTGCCAGCAGCTTGGCCCTCGCGCCCCCGCATTTT. The encoded protein is CASSLALAPPHF.

V is TRBV13 and J is TRBJ1-1; D unresolved. The ends were cut back, 5 bases at V and 6 bases at J, with 13 bases in the middle. The CDR3 sequence is 13 residues long. Germline CDR1 reads PRHDT; CDR2 reads FYEKMQ (reference sequence). The CDR3 loop reads CASSLMAAAEAFF. The DNA of the CDR3 is TGTGCCAGCAGCCTCATGGCAGCGGCTGAAGCTTTCTTT.

This clone has a handful of counts. The DNA of the CDR3 is TGTGCCATCAGTCAGGTGGATTCACCCCTCCACTTT. Its protein is CAISQVDSPLHF. V usage is TRBV10-3 and J usage is TRBJ1-6; D call uncertain. CDR3 length: 12 amino acids. The germline gives CDR1 ENHRY, CDR2 SYGVKD. V was pared by 5 bases and J by 8 bases, with 7 bases between.

This clone was picked up one time. This sequence joins TRBV30 and TRBJ2-5; 8 bases line up with TRBD1. The J segment lost 4 bases and the V segment lost 6 bases, leaving 4 bases of the junction unmatched. Germline loops: CDR1 GTSNPN, CDR2 SVGIG (reference sequence). This CDR3 is built from 12 residues. The CDR3 spells CACGTGRETQYF. CDR3 nucleotide sequence: TGTGCCTGCGGGACAGGAAGAGAGACCCAGTACTTC.

This chain joins TRBV19 and TRBJ1-5, with D possibly TRBD1 on 6 matching bases. There are 15 residues in the CDR3. Germline values: CDR1 LNHDA, CDR2 SQIVND (reference sequence). The ends were cut back, 5 bases at V and 4 bases at J, with 15 bases in the middle. CDR3 amino acids: CASSPDRFQNQPQHF. For the CDR3, the DNA is TGTGCCAGTAGTCCGGACAGATTTCAAAATCAGCCCCAGCATTTT.

This clone was observed a single time. The chain joins TRBV6-1 to TRBJ2-7, with 11 bases lining up with TRBD1. The ends lost 6 bases at V and 4 bases at J; junction bases unmatched: 8. Germline V gene lookup returns CDR1 MNHNS and CDR2 SASEGT. This CDR3 is 15 amino acids long. The CDR3 nucleotides read TGTGCCAGCAGCGGACGGACAGGGGGCGGGTACGAGCAGTACTTC. This translates into CASSGRTGGGYEQYF.

This clone occurred a few times. The rearrangement uses TRBV9 and TRBJ2-2; a weak D match, TRBD1 (5 bases). Between the trimmed V and J ends, which lost 2 bases and 10 bases, there was a span of 12 bases. Germline CDR1 reads SGDLS; CDR2 reads YYNGEE. The CDR3 is 13 residues long. Written as DNA, the CDR3 is TGTGCCAGCAGCGTCCTTGACAGCTCGGAGCTGTTTTTT. Its translation is CASSVLDSSELFF.

The gene calls are TRBV9 and TRBJ2-1; D possibly corresponds to TRBD1 (5 bases). There are 16 residues in the CDR3. V was clipped by 0 bases and J by 4 bases, with 14 bases between them. The germline gives CDR1 SGDLS, CDR2 YYNGEE. CDR3 DNA sequence: TGTGCCAGCAGCGTAGAGCCCAGGGTCGGGTACAATGAGCAGTTCTTC. It specifies CASSVEPRVGYNEQFF.

The chain uses TRBV29-1 and TRBJ2-1; TRBD1 aligns across 10 bases. Germline V lookup: CDR1 SQVTM, CDR2 ANQGSEA. V lost 6 bases, J lost 5 bases, and 7 bases stayed unmatched. This CDR3 has 14 amino acids. CDR3 bases: TGCAGCGTCGACGGGACAGGGGACAACAATGAGCAGTTCTTC. This encodes CSVDGTGDNNEQFF.

This clone was seen a handful of times. The genes are TRBV20-1 and TRBJ1-1; D not resolved. This CDR3 comprises 11 residues. Between the trimmed V and J ends, which lost 3 bases and 1 base, there was a span of 3 bases. Germline V gene sequence: CDR1 DFQATT, CDR2 SNEGSKA (reference sequence). CDR3 DNA sequence: TGCAGTGCTAGGCGGAACACTGAAGCTTTCTTT. It is translated as CSARRNTEAFF.

The rearrangement uses TRBV13 and TRBJ2-7; 11 bases agree with TRBD2. V shed 0 bases, J shed 4 bases, and the junction held 11 bases outside the gene matches. CDR1 is PRHDT and CDR2 is FYEKMQ in the germline V gene (reference sequence). This CDR3 region has 18 residues. The CDR3 nucleotides are TGTGCCAGCAGCTTAGGCCGACTAGCGGGATGGCTCGCTTACGAGCAGTACTTC. It specifies CASSLGRLAGWLAYEQYF.

This chain links TRBV7-2 with TRBJ1-1; 7 nucleotides line up with TRBD1. Trimming removed 5 bases from V and 1 base from J; junction bases left unmatched: 7. The CDR3 extends over 15 amino acids. Germline V gene data show CDR1 as SGHTA and CDR2 as FQGNSA. The CDR3 sequence: CASSPWAGGNTEAFF. DNA for the CDR3: TGTGCCAGCAGCCCTTGGGCAGGGGGGAACACTGAAGCTTTCTTT. Looking up the rest from reference TRBV7-2 and TRBJ1-1 gives the full variable domain: GAGVSQSPSNKVTEKGKDVELRCDPISGHTALYWYRQSLGQGLEFLIYFQGNSAPDKSGLPSDRFSAERTGGSVSTLTIQRTQQEDSAVYLCASSPWAGGNTEAFFGQGTRLTVV.

V usage is TRBV7-2 and J usage is TRBJ2-7; the D gene is possibly TRBD1 (6 bases). The CDR3 sequence is 14 residues long. With 2 bases removed from V and 1 base from J, the gap between germline ends came to 9 bases. Germline V gene lookup returns CDR1 SGHTA and CDR2 FQGNSA. This CDR3 is CASSLTGSSYEQYF. The DNA for the CDR3 is TGTGCCAGCAGCTTAACAGGGTCATCCTACGAGCAGTACTTC.